This T cell receptor (beta chain) originates from a study of T cells in Graves' hyperthyroidism and ophthalmopathy. Whole-study results and caveats: Blood also contained most expanded thyroid clonotypes above 0.001.

With regard to this clonotype: Its antigen is still unknown.

Graves' hyperthyroidism qualified as stable when ophthalmopathy did not progress within 18 months. TCR beta CDR3 region amplification was performed from RNA transcripts. A set of HTBI primers served as the primers for a first-round RT-PCR of the TCR CDR3. TCRdb reprocessed the multiplex PCR reads with MiXCR, giving one entry per CDR3 protein. This table holds a few hundred thousand distinct CDR3 sequences, 46% found once. Germline V gene sequence: CDR1 SGHRS, CDR2 YFSETQ. This CDR3 region has 14 residues. V was pared by 0 bases and J by 4 bases, with 10 bases between. The chain combines TRBV5-1 with TRBJ1-2; a possible D gene is TRBD1 (5 bases). What was sequenced was peripheral blood or thyroid tissue (not recorded which). The sequence came from a woman aged 18-29 years with Graves' hyperthyroidism. Written as DNA, the CDR3 is TGCGCCAGCAGCTTGGTGGCAGGGACCTATGGCTACACCTTC. Residues: CASSLVAGTYGYTF.